A single sample is the source of the 9 T cell receptor beta chains below, sequenced in a study of shared clonotypes between healthy human individuals. Naive CD8 isolation took CD45RO-negative cells positively selected for CCR7 and excluded terminally differentiated effector memory CD45RA+ cells. Assay used: immunoSEQ multiplex PCR; TCRdb lists only in-frame clones, some missing. The sample shows around 1.9 million clones, around 93% of them seen only once. Source material: naive CD8+ T cells from PBMCs. The receptor set was obtained from a man aged 18 to 35 in good health. Some clones in this sample may be carry-over from other donors' samples.

This clone was observed once. The genes are TRBV5-4 and TRBJ2-1; TRBD1 matches 8 bases. J was trimmed by 10 bases and V by 5 bases; bases with no gene match: 5. The CDR3 has 12 amino acids. The V gene's germline CDR1 is SGHNT and CDR2 YYREEE (reference sequence). The CDR3 spells CASSSGQGEQFF. CDR3 coding DNA: TGTGCCAGCAGTTCAGGACAGGGCGAGCAGTTCTTC.

The V call is TRBV5-6, the J call TRBJ2-7, with unresolved D. The V gene's germline CDR1 is SGHDT and CDR2 YYEEEE. V was clipped by 3 bases and J by 0 bases, with 10 bases between them. The length of the CDR3 is 14 residues. The CDR3 sequence: CASSWALTSYEQYF. The CDR3 DNA follows: TGTGCCAGCAGCTGGGCCTTAACCTCCTACGAGCAGTACTTC.

J is TRBJ1-2 and V is TRBV27; tentative D call: TRBD1 (5 bases). The CDR3 spans 13 residues. Germline V gives CDR1 MNHEY, CDR2 SMNVEV (reference sequence). Trimming took off 4 bases at V and 8 bases at J, with 14 bases between the two ends. CDR3 loop: CASSSIGGGGYTF. The CDR3 DNA reads TGTGCCAGCAGTTCCATCGGGGGGGGAGGCTACACCTTC.

Comment on this clone: Other DNA sequences from this sample encode an identical CDR3 as well. The chain has TRBV30 and TRBJ1-6, with no clear D. This CDR3 is 14 amino acids long. V lost 0 bases and J 6 bases, leaving 9 bases between the germline ends. From germline, CDR1 is GTSNPN and CDR2 SVGIG (reference sequence). CDR3 residues: CAWSVGTANSPLHF. The CDR3 bases are TGTGCCTGGAGTGTAGGCACAGCTAATTCACCCCTCCACTTT.

The chain recombines TRBV28 with TRBJ1-1, with D uncertain. V was trimmed by 5 bases and J by 8 bases, leaving 21 bases between them. CDR1 is MDHEN, CDR2 SYDVKM, per germline. The CDR3 runs to 15 residues. In DNA, the CDR3 is TGTGCCAGCAGTCTCCGTGTCGGCCACCCTTCGGAAGCTTTCTTT. The encoded protein is CASSLRVGHPSEAFF.

The chain links TRBV5-6 to TRBJ2-1; D is possibly TRBD2 (6 bases). CDR1 is SGHDT and CDR2 is YYEEEE in the germline V gene. V was cut by 4 bases and J by 9 bases, with 14 bases left in between. The CDR3 is made up of 13 amino acids. CDR3 sequence (DNA): TGTGCCAGCAGCCCGACTAGTGGGGTTGAGCAGTTCTTC. This codes for CASSPTSGVEQFF. Combining the CDR3 with reference TRBV5-6 and TRBJ2-1 gives the whole variable domain DAGVTQSPTHLIKTRGQQVTLRCSPKSGHDTVSWYQQALGQGPQFIFQYYEEEERQRGNFPDRFSGHQFPNYSSELNVNALLLGDSALYLCASSPTSGVEQFFGPGTRLTVL.

This clone was recorded only once. The chain is built from TRBV19 and TRBJ2-1; the match to TRBD2 covers 8 bases. The J segment lost 8 bases and the V segment lost 3 bases, leaving 12 bases of the junction unmatched. The CDR3 has 16 residues. Germline-derived CDR1 and CDR2 are LNHDA and SQIVND (reference sequence). The CDR3 region has the DNA TGTGCCAGTAGTATTATAGCGGGAATAGGGGTGGATGAGCAGTTCTTC. This codes for CASSIIAGIGVDEQFF.

The J gene is TRBJ2-7, the V gene TRBV5-1; 11 bases agree with TRBD2. The CDR3 spans 15 residues. The germline V gene has CDR1 SGHRS and CDR2 YFSETQ. With 0 bases clipped from V and 3 bases from J, the junction kept 2 bases outside the gene matches. The DNA of the CDR3 is TGCGCCAGCAGCTTGGAACTAGCGGGAGTCTACGAGCAGTACTTC. It translates to CASSLELAGVYEQYF.

V is TRBV30 and J is TRBJ2-2; 12 bases line up with TRBD2. This CDR3 has 16 amino acids. Germline V CDR1 and CDR2: GTSNPN, SVGIG (reference sequence). The V and J ends lost 8 bases and 4 bases, in that order; junction bases with no gene match: 11. In DNA, the CDR3 is TGTGCCCAGACTAGCGGGAGCTTATCGTTCACCGGGGAGCTGTTTTTT. Its protein product is CAQTSGSLSFTGELFF.